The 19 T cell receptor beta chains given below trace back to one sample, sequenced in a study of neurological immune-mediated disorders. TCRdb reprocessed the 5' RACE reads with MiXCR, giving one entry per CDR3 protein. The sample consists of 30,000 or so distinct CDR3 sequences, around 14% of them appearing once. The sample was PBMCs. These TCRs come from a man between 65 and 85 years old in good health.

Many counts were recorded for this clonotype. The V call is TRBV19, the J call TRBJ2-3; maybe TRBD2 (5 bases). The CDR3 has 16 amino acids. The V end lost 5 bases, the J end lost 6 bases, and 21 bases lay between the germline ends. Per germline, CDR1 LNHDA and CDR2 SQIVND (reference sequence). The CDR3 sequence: CASSPPGSGTRDTQYF. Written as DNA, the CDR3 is TGTGCCAGTAGTCCTCCCGGGTCGGGAACGAGGGATACGCAGTATTTT.

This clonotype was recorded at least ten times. The CDR3: CASSLTGFNEQFF. The CDR3 DNA sequence: TGCGCCAGCAGCTTAACAGGGTTCAATGAGCAGTTCTTC. The rearrangement links TRBV5-1 to TRBJ2-1; D perhaps matches TRBD1 (6 bases). The CDR3 runs to 13 residues. Trimming took off 2 bases at V and 6 bases at J, with 9 bases between the two ends. Germline V CDR1 and CDR2: SGHRS, YFSETQ. The full variable domain, with the rest looked up from reference TRBV5-1 and TRBJ2-1, is KAGVTQTPRYLIKTRGQQVTLSCSPISGHRSVSWYQQTPGQGLQFLFEYFSETQRNKGNFPGRFSGRQFSNSRSEMNVSTLELGDSALYLCASSLTGFNEQFFGPGTRLTVL.

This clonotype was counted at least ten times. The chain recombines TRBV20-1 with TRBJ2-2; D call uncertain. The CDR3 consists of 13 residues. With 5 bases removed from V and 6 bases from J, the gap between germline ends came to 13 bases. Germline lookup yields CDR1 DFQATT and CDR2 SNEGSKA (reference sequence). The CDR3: CSALYQLAGELFF. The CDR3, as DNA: TGCAGTGCTCTCTACCAATTGGCCGGGGAGCTGTTTTTT.

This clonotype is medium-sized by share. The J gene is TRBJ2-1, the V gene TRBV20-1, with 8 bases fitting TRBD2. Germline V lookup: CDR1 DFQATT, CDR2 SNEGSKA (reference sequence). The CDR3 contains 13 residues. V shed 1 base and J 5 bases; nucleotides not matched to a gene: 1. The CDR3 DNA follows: TGCAGTGCTAGAGGGCGGGGGGACAATGAGCAGTTCTTC. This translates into CSARGRGDNEQFF.

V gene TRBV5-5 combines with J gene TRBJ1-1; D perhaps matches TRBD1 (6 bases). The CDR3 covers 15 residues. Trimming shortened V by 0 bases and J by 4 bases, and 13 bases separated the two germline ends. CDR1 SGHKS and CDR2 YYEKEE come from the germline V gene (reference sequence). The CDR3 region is CASSLVQGSGTEAFF. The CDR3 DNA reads TGTGCCAGCAGCTTGGTCCAGGGGTCGGGCACTGAAGCTTTCTTT.

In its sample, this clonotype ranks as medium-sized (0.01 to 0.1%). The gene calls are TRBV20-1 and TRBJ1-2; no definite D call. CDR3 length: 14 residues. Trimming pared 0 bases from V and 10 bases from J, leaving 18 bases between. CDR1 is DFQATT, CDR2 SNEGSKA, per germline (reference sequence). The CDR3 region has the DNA TGCAGTGCTAGAGATCGAGAGGGTTTAACTTTCTACACCTTC. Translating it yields CSARDREGLTFYTF.

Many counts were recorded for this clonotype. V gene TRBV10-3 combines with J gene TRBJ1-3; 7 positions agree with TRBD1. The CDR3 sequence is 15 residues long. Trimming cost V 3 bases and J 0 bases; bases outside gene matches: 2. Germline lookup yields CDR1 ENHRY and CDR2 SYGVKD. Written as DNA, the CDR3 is TGTGCCATCAGTGACTGGGACAGCTCTGGAAACACCATATATTTT. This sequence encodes CAISDWDSSGNTIYF.

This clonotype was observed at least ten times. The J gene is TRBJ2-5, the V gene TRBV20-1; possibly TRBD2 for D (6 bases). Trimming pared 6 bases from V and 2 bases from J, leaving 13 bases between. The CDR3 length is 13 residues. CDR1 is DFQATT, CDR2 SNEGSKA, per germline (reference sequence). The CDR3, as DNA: TGCAGTGCGGACGCCGGGAGTCAAGAGACCCAGTACTTC. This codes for CSADAGSQETQYF.

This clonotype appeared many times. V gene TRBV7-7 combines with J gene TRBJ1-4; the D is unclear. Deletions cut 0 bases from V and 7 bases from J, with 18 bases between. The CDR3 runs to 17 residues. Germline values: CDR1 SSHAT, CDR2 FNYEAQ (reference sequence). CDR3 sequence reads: CASSLAGQAVIGEKLFF. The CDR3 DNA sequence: TGTGCCAGCAGCTTAGCCGGGCAGGCCGTCATAGGTGAAAAACTGTTTTTT.

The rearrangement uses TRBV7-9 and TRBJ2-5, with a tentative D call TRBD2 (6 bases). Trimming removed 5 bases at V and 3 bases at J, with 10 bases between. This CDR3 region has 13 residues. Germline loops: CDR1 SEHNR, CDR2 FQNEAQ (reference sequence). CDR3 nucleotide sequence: TGTGCCAGCAGCCGACTAGGCGAAGAGACCCAGTACTTC. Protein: CASSRLGEETQYF.

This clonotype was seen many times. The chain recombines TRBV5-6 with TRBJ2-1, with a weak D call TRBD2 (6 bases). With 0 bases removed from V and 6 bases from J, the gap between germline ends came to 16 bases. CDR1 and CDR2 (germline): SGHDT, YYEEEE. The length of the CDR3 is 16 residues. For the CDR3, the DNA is TGTGCCAGCAGCTTGGCCGGGGGACTCTCCCTCAATGAGCAGTTCTTC. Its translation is CASSLAGGLSLNEQFF.

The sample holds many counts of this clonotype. The CDR3 nucleotides are TGCGCCAGCAGCAGAGGACAGGGAGAGGACATTCAGTACTTC. It codes for CASSRGQGEDIQYF. The gene calls are TRBV5-1 and TRBJ2-4; TRBD1 agrees at 8 bases. With V trimmed by 4 bases and J by 8 bases, 8 bases remained unmatched. This CDR3 is 14 amino acids long. The V gene's germline CDR1 is SGHRS and CDR2 YFSETQ.

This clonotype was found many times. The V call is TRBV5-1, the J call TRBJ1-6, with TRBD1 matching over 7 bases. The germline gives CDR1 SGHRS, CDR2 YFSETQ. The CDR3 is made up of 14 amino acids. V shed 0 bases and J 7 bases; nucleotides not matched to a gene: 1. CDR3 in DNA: TGCGCCAGCAGCTTGGGCAGGGGGAATTCACCCCTCCACTTT. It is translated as CASSLGRGNSPLHF.

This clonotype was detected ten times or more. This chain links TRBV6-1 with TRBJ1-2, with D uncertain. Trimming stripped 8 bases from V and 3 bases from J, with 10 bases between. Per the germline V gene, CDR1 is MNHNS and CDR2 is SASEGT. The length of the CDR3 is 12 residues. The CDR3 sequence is CASEEAYYGYTF. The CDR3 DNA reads TGTGCCAGCGAAGAGGCCTACTATGGCTACACCTTC.

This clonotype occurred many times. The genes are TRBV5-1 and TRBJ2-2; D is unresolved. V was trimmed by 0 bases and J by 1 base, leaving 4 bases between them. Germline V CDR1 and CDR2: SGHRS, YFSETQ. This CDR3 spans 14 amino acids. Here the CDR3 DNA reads TGCGCCAGCAGCTTGGTACAGAACACCGGGGAGCTGTTTTTT. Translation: CASSLVQNTGELFF.

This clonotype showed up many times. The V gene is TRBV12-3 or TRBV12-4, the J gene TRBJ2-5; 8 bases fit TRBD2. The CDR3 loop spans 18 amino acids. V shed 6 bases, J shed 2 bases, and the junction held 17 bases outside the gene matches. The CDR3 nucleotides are TGTGCCAGCAGCATCTCCTCGCGGGGGGCCCCCTATCAAGAGACCCAGTACTTC. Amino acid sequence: CASSISSRGAPYQETQYF.

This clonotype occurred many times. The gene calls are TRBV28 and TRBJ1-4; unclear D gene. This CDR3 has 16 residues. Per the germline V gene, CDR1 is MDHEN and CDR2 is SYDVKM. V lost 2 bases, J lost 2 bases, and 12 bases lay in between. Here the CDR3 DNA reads TGTGCCAGCAGTTTAGGCCCCATGGGGACTAATGAAAAACTGTTTTTT. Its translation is CASSLGPMGTNEKLFF.

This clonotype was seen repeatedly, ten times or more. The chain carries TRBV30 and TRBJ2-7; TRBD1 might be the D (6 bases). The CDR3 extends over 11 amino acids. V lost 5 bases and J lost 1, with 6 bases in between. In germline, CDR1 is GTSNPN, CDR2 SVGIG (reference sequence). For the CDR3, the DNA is TGTGCCTGGGGACAGTCCTACGAGCAGTACTTC. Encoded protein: CAWGQSYEQYF.

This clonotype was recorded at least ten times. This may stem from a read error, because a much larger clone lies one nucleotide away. The CDR3 loop reads CSARDSRVPAQYF. The CDR3 bases are TGCAGTGCTAGAGATTCTAGGGTCCCCGCGCAGTACTTC. J is TRBJ2-7 and V is TRBV20-1; D gene uncertain. The CDR3 is 13 residues long. Germline V gives CDR1 DFQATT, CDR2 SNEGSKA (reference sequence). Deletions cut 0 bases from V and 9 bases from J, with 15 bases between.